These 9 T cell receptor beta chains were sequenced from one sample in a study of glioma-infiltrating T cells. Using RNA template, CDR3s of TCR alpha and beta were amplified with iRepertoire arm-PCR. TCRdb ran MiXCR on the multiplex PCR reads and lists one entry per CDR3 protein. Among over 140,000 distinct CDR3 sequences listed, roughly 43% were seen once. The sample taken for sequencing was glioma tissue, nonneoplastic brain tissue, or PBMCs (not recorded which). The receptors come from a human donor with low-grade glioma or glioblastoma, undergoing nonglioma brain surgery, or in good health (not recorded which).

The chain couples TRBV27 to TRBJ2-7; no definite D call. The V gene's germline CDR1 is MNHEY and CDR2 SMNVEV (reference sequence). V lost 10 bases and J 2 bases, leaving 9 bases between the germline ends. The CDR3 contains 11 residues. The CDR3 sequence is CATGGPYEQYF. DNA for the CDR3: TGTGCCACTGGCGGACCCTACGAGCAGTACTTC.

This clonotype occurred many times. This rearrangement joins TRBV20-1 to TRBJ2-3; TRBD2 might be the D (6 bases). Looked up from germline, CDR1 is DFQATT and CDR2 is SNEGSKA (reference sequence). This CDR3 is 13 amino acids long. V lost 6 bases and J 0 bases, leaving 10 bases between the germline ends. The CDR3 sequence is CSAPRESTDTQYF. CDR3 nucleotides: TGCAGTGCCCCCCGGGAGAGCACAGATACGCAGTATTTT.

This clonotype was detected ten times or more. V is TRBV20-1 and J is TRBJ1-1; possibly TRBD1 for D (5 bases). Trimming took off 6 bases at V and 1 base at J, with 12 bases between the two ends. This CDR3 has 13 residues. From germline, CDR1 is DFQATT and CDR2 SNEGSKA (reference sequence). CDR3 nucleotides: TGCAGTGCCCCGCAGGGACGGAACACTGAAGCTTTCTTT. Protein: CSAPQGRNTEAFF.

This clonotype was counted only a few times. This rearrangement joins TRBV2 to TRBJ2-2, with D unclear. CDR1 is SNHLY, CDR2 FYNNEI, per germline. Trimming cost V 0 bases and J 5 bases, with 4 bases left between them. The CDR3 totals 13 residues. The DNA of the CDR3 is TGTGCCAGCAGTGAAGCAAGAACCGGGGAGCTGTTTTTT. Translated, it gives CASSEARTGELFF.

This chain uses TRBV7-2 with TRBJ1-5; D unresolved. Germline values: CDR1 SGHTA, CDR2 FQGNSA. The CDR3 runs to 12 residues. The V gene lost 3 bases and the J gene lost 7 bases, with 7 bases spanning the gap. The CDR3 DNA follows: TGTGCCAGCAGCTTCGTGGCCCAGCCCCAGCATTTT. This codes for CASSFVAQPQHF.

V usage is TRBV19 and J usage is TRBJ2-7; TRBD1 might be the D (6 bases). The CDR3 has 15 residues. Trimming pared 9 bases from V and 0 bases from J, leaving 18 bases between. In germline, CDR1 is LNHDA, CDR2 SQIVND (reference sequence). The CDR3 region has the DNA TGTGCCAGCACCGAGGGGGACGGAACCTCCTACGAGCAGTACTTC. Protein product: CASTEGDGTSYEQYF.

This clonotype was detected only a few times. The V call is TRBV6-5, the J call TRBJ2-7; D not resolved. Trimming cost V 3 bases and J 5 bases, with 5 bases left between them. This CDR3 region has 11 residues. Germline V lookup: CDR1 MNHEY, CDR2 SVGAGI. The CDR3 DNA sequence: TGTGCCAGCAGTTATTCCCACGAGCAGTACTTC. Its protein product is CASSYSHEQYF.

V usage is TRBV20-1 and J usage is TRBJ2-1; D perhaps matches TRBD2 (5 bases). The CDR3 sequence is 16 residues long. CDR1 is DFQATT and CDR2 is SNEGSKA in the germline V gene (reference sequence). V was clipped by 1 base and J by 2 bases, with 15 bases between them. In DNA, the CDR3 is TGCAGTGCTAGAGCGGACTTACTAGGAACCTACAATGAGCAGTTCTTC. Its protein product is CSARADLLGTYNEQFF.

This clonotype was observed a handful of times. V usage is TRBV27 and J usage is TRBJ2-3; 10 bases align to TRBD2. Germline V CDR1 and CDR2: MNHEY, SMNVEV (reference sequence). Trimming cost V 5 bases and J 5 bases; bases outside gene matches: 7. This CDR3 comprises 15 residues. CDR3 sequence (DNA): TGTGCCAGCAGTCCCAGCGGGGGGGGAGGAGATACGCAGTATTTT. Translating it yields CASSPSGGGGDTQYF.